This T cell receptor (beta chain) was sequenced during a study of blood T cell repertoires in COVID-19. Across the study: The analysed material was cDNA or gDNA that came from T cells, B-cell-depleted T cells, or PBMCs.

TCRdb's table, derived via immunoSEQ multiplex PCR, lists solely in-frame clones and lacks some. The table has 150,000 to 200,000 clones, about three quarters seen once. Per germline, CDR1 SGHAT and CDR2 FQNNGV. The CDR3 is 16 residues long. The J segment lost 7 bases and the V segment lost 1 base, leaving 4 bases of the junction unmatched. This clone appeared a single time. The specimen was peripheral blood. The chain employs TRBV11-2 and TRBJ2-2; 12 bases are shared with TRBD2. The sequence was obtained from a woman aged 70-85 years with acute or convalescent COVID-19. CDR3 in amino acids: CASSLGLTSGSGELFF. In DNA form, the CDR3 reads TGTGCCAGCAGCTTAGGCCTGACTAGCGGGAGCGGGGAGCTGTTTTTT.